A selection of T cell receptor beta chains follows, all from one sample in a study of shared clonotypes between healthy human individuals. Data came from immunoSEQ multiplex PCR; TCRdb stores just in-frame clones and leaves some out. The profile covers around 2,000,000 clones, with about 95% appearing a single time and 0.9% to 1.5% taken by the ten largest. Sequenced sample: naive CD8+ T cells sorted from blood. All receptors derive from a man between 18 and 29 years old in good health. The CDR3 runs from the conserved cysteine through the conserved F or W. D genes are given only for firm matches. Clone size, where shown, is once, few, many, or a class for clones that have expanded.

clone size	D gene	V gene	J gene	CDR3 protein	CDR3 DNA
once	TRBD1	TRBV6-5	TRBJ2-3	CASSYGQGTDTQYF	TGTGCCAGCAGTTATGGACAGGGCACAGATACGCAGTATTTT
NA	TRBD1	TRBV4-1	TRBJ2-7	CASSQGTGVYYEQYF	TGCGCCAGCAGCCAGGGGACAGGGGTTTACTACGAGCAGTACTTC
NA	TRBD1	TRBV4-1	TRBJ1-2	CASSPNGRDSYGYTF	TGCGCCAGCAGCCCGAACGGGAGGGACAGTTATGGCTACACCTTC
NA	NA	TRBV5-1	TRBJ1-1	CASSTAESTEAFF	TGCGCCAGCAGCACGGCAGAGAGCACTGAAGCTTTCTTT
NA	NA	TRBV9	TRBJ1-4	CASSGETTNEKLFF	TGTGCCAGCAGCGGAGAGACAACTAATGAAAAACTGTTTTTT
NA	NA	TRBV7-6	TRBJ2-1	CASSSLANEQFF	TGTGCCAGCAGCTCCCTGGCCAATGAGCAGTTCTTC
NA	NA	TRBV2	TRBJ2-7	CASSEAEDGTSYEQYF	TGTGCCAGCAGTGAAGCGGAGGACGGGACCTCCTACGAGCAGTACTTC
NA	NA	TRBV7-9	TRBJ2-1	CASSLRRDYNEQFF	TGTGCCAGCAGCTTACGGCGGGACTACAATGAGCAGTTCTTC
NA	TRBD1	TRBV5-4	TRBJ2-7	CASSMGPDRDEQYF	TGTGCCAGCAGCATGGGGCCGGACAGGGACGAGCAGTACTTC
NA	TRBD2	TRBV5-1	TRBJ2-1	CASRPTSVLYNEQFF	TGCGCCAGCAGACCGACTAGCGTCCTATACAATGAGCAGTTCTTC
NA	NA	TRBV29-1	TRBJ1-2	CSVEDGQVYGYTF	TGCAGCGTTGAAGACGGCCAGGTCTATGGCTACACCTTC
NA	NA	TRBV6-1	TRBJ2-5	CASSDRTQETQYF	TGTGCCAGCAGTGATAGGACTCAAGAGACCCAGTACTTC
NA	NA	TRBV13	TRBJ2-3	CASSLEAPRATDTQYF	TGTGCCAGCAGCTTAGAGGCGCCTCGAGCCACAGATACGCAGTATTTT
NA	NA	TRBV5-4	TRBJ2-1	CASSCFSEPGNEQFF	TGTGCCAGCAGCTGTTTTAGCGAACCGGGCAATGAGCAGTTCTTC
NA	NA	TRBV10-3	TRBJ2-2	CAISESPWKGMDGTGELFF	TGTGCCATCAGTGAGTCCCCCTGGAAGGGGATGGATGGTACCGGGGAGCTGTTTTTT
NA	NA	TRBV5-4	TRBJ2-2	CASSLYGTGELFF	TGTGCCAGCTCTTTATACGGCACCGGGGAGCTGTTTTTT
NA	TRBD2	TRBV6-6	TRBJ2-5	CASIHSRLAGSETQYF	TGTGCCAGCATCCACTCCCGACTAGCGGGATCCGAGACCCAGTACTTC
NA	TRBD1	TRBV4-1	TRBJ1-5	CASSQDPTGRSNQPQHF	TGCGCCAGCAGCCAAGACCCGACAGGGCGATCAAATCAGCCCCAGCATTTT
NA	NA	TRBV2	TRBJ2-1	CASSELTAQFF	TGTGCCAGCAGTGAACTGACAGCGCAGTTCTTC
NA	NA	TRBV27	TRBJ2-2	CASSTINTGELFF	TGTGCCAGCAGTACGATAAACACCGGGGAGCTGTTTTTT
NA	NA	TRBV6-6	TRBJ1-1	CASSYRDSLNTEAFF	TGTGCCAGCAGTTACAGAGACAGCTTGAACACTGAAGCTTTCTTT
NA	NA	TRBV29-1	TRBJ2-7	CSVEDGRGYEQYF	TGCAGCGTTGAAGATGGGCGCGGCTACGAGCAGTACTTC
NA	TRBD2	TRBV7-2	TRBJ2-5	CASSLILAGGQETQYF	TGTGCCAGCAGCTTAATACTAGCGGGGGGGCAAGAGACCCAGTACTTC
NA	NA	TRBV18	TRBJ1-1	CASSPPGSLNTEAFF	TGTGCCAGCTCACCACCGGGCAGCCTGAACACTGAAGCTTTCTTT
NA	NA	TRBV28	TRBJ2-7	CASSLGSTMEQYF	TGTGCCAGCAGTTTGGGCTCTACGATGGAGCAGTACTTC
few	NA	TRBV10-3	TRBJ1-5	CAISDTTEGADQPQHF	TGTGCCATCAGTGACACGACAGAAGGGGCGGATCAGCCCCAGCATTTT
NA	NA	TRBV7-6	TRBJ2-7	CASSHDLASYEQYF	TGTGCCAGCAGCCACGACTTGGCGTCCTACGAGCAGTACTTC
NA	TRBD1	TRBV29-1	TRBJ1-2	CSVAGQSNYGYTF	TGCAGCGTCGCGGGACAGTCTAACTATGGCTACACCTTC
NA	TRBD1	TRBV5-4	TRBJ2-5	CASSSDRGTQYF	TGTGCCAGCAGCTCGGACAGGGGGACCCAGTACTTC
NA	NA	TRBV4-1	TRBJ2-5	CASSQDQETETQYF	TGCGCCAGCAGCCAAGATCAGGAGACGGAGACCCAGTACTTC
NA	TRBD1	TRBV15	TRBJ1-1	CATSPFDRAEAFF	TGTGCCACCAGTCCCTTCGACAGGGCTGAAGCTTTCTTT
NA	TRBD2	TRBV10-1	TRBJ2-3	CASSESVLAGAEGDTQYF	TGCGCCAGCAGTGAGTCGGTCCTAGCGGGGGCCGAGGGAGATACGCAGTATTTT
NA	TRBD1	TRBV2	TRBJ1-5	CASSGDRGIKAYQPQHF	TGTGCCAGCAGTGGCGACAGGGGGATTAAAGCTTATCAGCCCCAGCATTTT
NA	TRBD1	TRBV28	TRBJ2-1	CASSLPGGYNEQFF	TGTGCCAGCAGTTTACCAGGGGGATACAATGAGCAGTTCTTC
NA	NA	TRBV7-9	TRBJ1-2	CASSLARADLANYGYTF	TGTGCCAGCAGCTTAGCGCGGGCAGATTTAGCTAACTATGGCTACACCTTC
NA	NA	TRBV6-6	TRBJ1-2	CASSSYVTGWGEGYTF	TGTGCCAGCAGTTCCTACGTTACAGGGTGGGGAGAGGGCTACACCTTC
once	TRBD2	TRBV7-2	TRBJ2-7	CASSPAGRLEQYF	TGTGCCAGCAGCCCCGCCGGGAGGCTAGAGCAGTACTTC
NA	NA	TRBV2	TRBJ2-1	CASSEGLGDTSYNEQFF	TGTGCCAGCAGTGAAGGATTAGGAGACACATCCTACAATGAGCAGTTCTTC
NA	NA	TRBV5-1	TRBJ2-3	CASKDWRESTDTQYF	TGCGCCAGCAAAGACTGGCGAGAGAGCACAGATACGCAGTATTTT
NA	NA	TRBV5-1	TRBJ2-3	CASSPFGADSTDTQYF	TGCGCCAGCAGCCCCTTTGGAGCGGATAGCACAGATACGCAGTATTTT